A single sample is the source of the 26 T cell receptor beta chains below, sequenced in a study of T cells in Graves' hyperthyroidism and ophthalmopathy. Authors of the study amplified TCR beta CDR3 regions from RNA transcripts. When the TCR CDR3 underwent first-round RT-PCR, the HTBI primer set was used. A single record per CDR3 protein comes from TCRdb applying MiXCR to the multiplex PCR reads. Among 550,000 to 800,000 distinct CDR3 sequences listed, 17% were seen once. The material sequenced was blood. These TCRs come from a man aged 45-65 years with Graves' hyperthyroidism.

This clonotype has ten or more counts. The genes are TRBV11-2 and TRBJ1-2; 8 bases fit TRBD1. The CDR3 sequence is 16 residues long. The V gene end was trimmed by 6 bases and the J gene end by 3 bases; junction bases not matched to a gene: 12. Germline V gene data show CDR1 as SGHAT and CDR2 as FQNNGV. The CDR3 region has the DNA TGTGCCAGCAGACCCACAACAGGGGGTTTTGACTATGGCTACACCTTC. This sequence encodes CASRPTTGGFDYGYTF.

V and J are TRBV11-2 and TRBJ2-3; either TRBD1 or TRBD2 may supply D (5 bases each). CDR3 size: 16 residues. Trimming removed 4 bases at V and 4 bases at J, with 18 bases between. Germline V lookup: CDR1 SGHAT, CDR2 FQNNGV. CDR3 in DNA: TGTGCCAGCAGCTCCGTGAGGGGAGCGGTTGCAGATACGCAGTATTTT. It encodes CASSSVRGAVADTQYF. Based on the CDR3 plus reference TRBV11-2 and TRBJ2-3, the full variable domain is EAGVAQSPRYKIIEKRQSVAFWCNPISGHATLYWYQQILGQGPKLLIQFQNNGVVDDSQLPKDRFSAERLKGVDSTLKIQPAKLEDSAVYLCASSSVRGAVADTQYFGPGTRLTVL.

This clonotype was counted at least ten times. The chain is built from TRBV6-1 and TRBJ2-5; 10 nucleotides align to TRBD2. This CDR3 has 15 residues. V dropped 5 bases and J dropped 4; count of bases not matched to a gene: 7. Germline lookup yields CDR1 MNHNS and CDR2 SASEGT. As DNA, the CDR3 is TGTGCCAGCAGTACCAGGACTAGCGGAAGAGAGACCCAGTACTTC. Translated: CASSTRTSGRETQYF.

In this sample, this clonotype turned up a few times. The CDR3 sequence: CAIRRAGTQDSYEQYF. The DNA of the CDR3 is TGTGCCATCAGGAGAGCGGGGACCCAAGACTCCTACGAGCAGTACTTC. The chain couples TRBV10-3 to TRBJ2-7, with TRBD2 identical over 7 bases. The CDR3 is 16 residues long. V was pared by 6 bases and J by 0 bases, with 11 bases of the junction left unmatched. Germline values: CDR1 ENHRY, CDR2 SYGVKD.

This clonotype was detected many times. The chain combines TRBV10-3 with TRBJ1-1; D ambiguous. Germline V lookup: CDR1 ENHRY, CDR2 SYGVKD. The V end was cut by 0 bases, the J end by 2 bases, with 13 bases between. The CDR3 covers 16 residues. CDR3 coding DNA: TGTGCCATCAGTGAGTCTTTCGCCGTAATAAACACTGAAGCTTTCTTT. Amino acid sequence: CAISESFAVINTEAFF.

This clonotype was seen more than once but under ten times. The chain links TRBV20-1 to TRBJ2-7; 8 nucleotides match TRBD1. The CDR3 is made up of 11 amino acids. V lost 5 bases to trimming and J lost 5 bases; unmatched junction nucleotides: 2. The germline V gene encodes CDR1 DFQATT and CDR2 SNEGSKA (reference sequence). CDR3 region: CSAGQGNEQYF. The CDR3 bases are TGCAGTGCTGGACAGGGAAACGAGCAGTACTTC.

This clonotype appeared many times. The V and J genes are TRBV6-1 and TRBJ2-7; 9 bases are a match to TRBD2. Germline V gene lookup returns CDR1 MNHNS and CDR2 SASEGT. The V segment lost 7 bases and the J segment 4 bases; nucleotides outside the gene matches: 8. This CDR3 comprises 14 residues. The CDR3 DNA follows: TGTGCCAGCACTTGGGCTAGCGGGAATTACGAGCAGTACTTC. Amino acids: CASTWASGNYEQYF.

The chain joins TRBV24-1 to TRBJ2-1; D gene uncertain. Trimming stripped 0 bases from V and 1 base from J, with 15 bases between. This CDR3 comprises 18 residues. Germline lookup yields CDR1 KGHDR and CDR2 SFDVKD. The DNA of the CDR3 is TGTGCCACCAGTGATTTGCGATCCCCCCTAGGGTCCTACAATGAGCAGTTCTTC. Translation gives CATSDLRSPLGSYNEQFF.

There are a few counts of this clonotype. The V call is TRBV20-1, the J call TRBJ2-1; a possible D gene is TRBD2 (5 bases). Trimming removed 1 base from V and 0 bases from J, with 10 bases in between. CDR1 is DFQATT and CDR2 is SNEGSKA in the germline V gene (reference sequence). The CDR3 covers 15 residues. The CDR3 sequence is CSARGPEDSYNEQFF. In DNA, the CDR3 is TGCAGTGCTAGAGGCCCGGAGGACTCCTACAATGAGCAGTTCTTC.

This clonotype has ten or more counts. The V gene is TRBV7-9, the J gene TRBJ2-7; either TRBD1 or TRBD2 may fit D (6 bases each). The CDR3 is 15 residues long. V gave up 4 bases and J gave up 3 bases, with 16 bases separating them. CDR1 and CDR2 from the germline V gene are SEHNR and FQNEAQ (reference sequence). In DNA form, the CDR3 reads TGTGCCAGCAGCTCCCCTGGGGGGCTAAACTACGAGCAGTACTTC. It yields the protein CASSSPGGLNYEQYF.

This clonotype was recorded many times. The chain links TRBV27 to TRBJ1-2, with 7 bases matching TRBD1. This CDR3 contains 16 residues. In germline, CDR1 is MNHEY, CDR2 SMNVEV (reference sequence). V lost 5 bases, J lost 7 bases, and 16 bases stayed unmatched. The CDR3 is CASSLQRQGRSGGYTF. In DNA form, the CDR3 reads TGTGCCAGCAGTCTACAACGACAGGGTAGATCGGGTGGCTACACCTTC.

This clonotype came up many times. The rearrangement joins TRBV20-1 to TRBJ1-5; D remains unclear. Germline V gene sequence: CDR1 DFQATT, CDR2 SNEGSKA (reference sequence). The CDR3 sequence is 13 residues long. Trimming shortened V by 1 base and J by 4 bases, and 8 bases separated the two germline ends. The CDR3 loop is CSARATNNQPQHF. In nucleotides, the CDR3 is TGCAGTGCTAGAGCGACCAATAATCAGCCCCAGCATTTT.

The V gene is TRBV7-3, the J gene TRBJ2-2; 7 bases agree with TRBD1. Germline lookup yields CDR1 SGHTA and CDR2 FQGTGA. The J segment lost 7 bases and the V segment lost 0 bases, leaving 11 bases of the junction unmatched. This CDR3 is 17 amino acids long. CDR3 bases: TGTGCCAGCAGCTTAACGCCAGGGGGAATTATTGACGGGGAGCTGTTTTTT. It specifies CASSLTPGGIIDGELFF.

The V gene is TRBV18, the J gene TRBJ1-2; D gene unclear. The CDR3 length is 15 residues. The germline V gene encodes CDR1 KGHSH and CDR2 LQKENI. The germline V and J ends were trimmed by 2 bases and 2 bases, with 12 bases remaining between them. Here the CDR3 reads CASSPDSNRNYGYTF. The CDR3 coding sequence is TGTGCCAGCTCACCAGACTCGAACAGAAACTATGGCTACACCTTC.

This clonotype was seen many times. V is TRBV20-1 and J is TRBJ2-3; TRBD2 aligns across 12 bases. The CDR3 totals 14 residues. Germline lookup yields CDR1 DFQATT and CDR2 SNEGSKA (reference sequence). Losses at the gene ends were 6 bases for V and 6 bases for J; bases not matched to a gene: 7. The CDR3 DNA follows: TGCAGTGCCCCGGGACTAGCGGGTTCGGATACGCAGTATTTT. This encodes CSAPGLAGSDTQYF.

At least ten counts were recorded for this clonotype. The chain combines TRBV7-8 with TRBJ2-1; 9 nucleotides align to TRBD2. Germline CDR1 and CDR2: SGHVS and FQNEAQ. The CDR3 has 16 amino acids. Trimming removed 3 bases from V and 1 base from J; junction bases left unmatched: 4. The CDR3 bases are TGTGCCAGCAGCTTTGTCCTAGCGGGATCCTACAATGAGCAGTTCTTC. As protein: CASSFVLAGSYNEQFF.

This clonotype was counted ten times or more. The rearrangement links TRBV28 to TRBJ2-7; possible D gene TRBD1, 5 bases. V dropped 3 bases and J dropped 3 bases, with 12 bases sitting between them. Germline V CDR1 and CDR2: MDHEN, SYDVKM. The CDR3 length is 14 residues. For the CDR3, the DNA is TGTGCCAGCAGTTTTCCAGGGATTAGCTACGAGCAGTACTTC. Translated: CASSFPGISYEQYF.

This clonotype was observed many times. The chain employs TRBV2 and TRBJ2-7, with a possible D match to TRBD2 (7 bases). This CDR3 is 15 amino acids long. The V gene's germline CDR1 is SNHLY and CDR2 FYNNEI. V was cut by 2 bases and J by 6 bases, with 17 bases left in between. The CDR3 bases are TGTGCCAGCAGTGAAAGGGGAGGGGGGTCGGGCGAGCAGTACTTC. This codes for CASSERGGGSGEQYF.

This clonotype has only a few counts. The rearrangement uses TRBV18 and TRBJ2-7; D ambiguous. The CDR3 extends over 18 amino acids. Per germline, CDR1 KGHSH and CDR2 LQKENI. Between the trimmed V and J ends, which lost 2 bases and 0 bases, there was a span of 20 bases. CDR3 region: CASSPSDRVLSSSYEQYF. The CDR3 nucleotides are TGTGCCAGCTCACCATCGGACCGGGTGCTGTCGTCCTCCTACGAGCAGTACTTC.

This clonotype was seen ten or more times. This chain connects TRBV9 to TRBJ1-6; the D is unclear. This CDR3 region has 13 residues. V lost 1 base, J lost 10 bases, and 9 bases lay in between. Germline V gene lookup returns CDR1 SGDLS and CDR2 YYNGEE. The CDR3 spells CASSVMDLSPLHF. The CDR3 bases are TGTGCCAGCAGCGTAATGGATTTGTCACCCCTCCACTTT.

This clonotype has only a few counts. The gene calls are TRBV11-2 and TRBJ2-2; 8 nucleotides align to TRBD1. Germline V CDR1 and CDR2: SGHAT, FQNNGV. CDR3 length equals 16 residues. V shed 4 bases, J shed 1 base, and the junction held 5 bases outside the gene matches. The CDR3 region is CASSYKQGVNTGELFF. The CDR3 DNA is TGTGCCAGCAGCTATAAACAGGGGGTGAACACCGGGGAGCTGTTTTTT.

Only a few counts were recorded for this clonotype. In DNA form, the CDR3 reads TGTGCCACCAGTGATCCCGGGACTAGCGGGAGGGAGATTAGGGAGACCCAGTACTTC. This sequence encodes CATSDPGTSGREIRETQYF. The chain employs TRBV24-1 and TRBJ2-5; 16 bases are shared with TRBD2. There are 19 residues in the CDR3. The ends lost 3 bases at V and 5 bases at J; junction bases unmatched: 11. Germline loops: CDR1 KGHDR, CDR2 SFDVKD.

The J gene is TRBJ2-3, the V gene TRBV5-1; TRBD2 aligns across 8 bases. After removal of 1 base from V and 13 bases from J, the junction contained 5 bases not matched to a gene. This CDR3 has 12 amino acids. The germline gives CDR1 SGHRS, CDR2 YFSETQ. The CDR3 spells CASSLSGREEYF. In nucleotides, the CDR3 is TGCGCCAGCAGCTTGAGCGGGCGGGAGGAGTATTTT.

With regard to this clonotype: This may stem from a read error, because a much larger clone lies one nucleotide away. V is TRBV28 and J is TRBJ1-2, with D possibly TRBD1 on 6 matching bases. The length of the CDR3 is 13 residues. The germline gives CDR1 MDHEN, CDR2 SYDVKM. Trimming stripped 5 bases from V and 7 bases from J, with 14 bases between. The CDR3 loop is CASSIQGASGYTF. The CDR3 region has the DNA TGTGCCAGCAGTATACAGGGCGCCAGTGGCTACACCTTC.

In this sample, this clonotype turned up many times. The CDR3 sequence: CASSRLSQETQYF. CDR3 coding DNA: TGTGCCAGCAGCCGACTGAGCCAAGAGACCCAGTACTTC. The rearrangement links TRBV7-2 to TRBJ2-5, with no clear D. The CDR3 length is 13 residues. CDR1 is SGHTA and CDR2 is FQGNSA in the germline V gene. V lost 5 bases, J lost 1 base, and 8 bases lay in between.

J is TRBJ2-1 and V is TRBV5-1; 13 bases map to TRBD2. CDR3 size: 17 residues. Germline-derived CDR1 and CDR2 are SGHRS and YFSETQ. J lost 7 bases, V lost 0 bases, and 7 bases had no gene match. The CDR3 bases are TGCGCCAGCAGCTTGGGCCCCGGACTAGCGGGAGTAAATGAGCAGTTCTTC. Amino acids: CASSLGPGLAGVNEQFF.